This T cell receptor beta chain was captured in a study of shared clonotypes between healthy human individuals. Study background: A couple of women and a few men aged 18 to 49 served as donors.

The CDR3 extends over 11 amino acids. CDR1 is MNHNS and CDR2 is SASEGT in the germline V gene. V lost 1 base and J 4 bases, leaving 2 bases between the germline ends. Worth noting for this clone: Other DNA sequences in the same sample also yield this CDR3.

Sequenced by immunoSEQ multiplex PCR; TCRdb stores in-frame clones only, minus some. The table shows about 1.5 million clones, with more than 95% occurring only once. This clonotype originated in a man aged 30-40 years in good health. The J gene is TRBJ2-7, the V gene TRBV6-1; D remains ambiguous. What was sequenced was naive CD4+ T cells sorted from blood. Indicated subset: CD45RA+ positively selected. CDR3 protein: CASSEGYEQYF. CDR3 bases: TGTGCCAGCAGTGAAGGGTACGAGCAGTACTTC.